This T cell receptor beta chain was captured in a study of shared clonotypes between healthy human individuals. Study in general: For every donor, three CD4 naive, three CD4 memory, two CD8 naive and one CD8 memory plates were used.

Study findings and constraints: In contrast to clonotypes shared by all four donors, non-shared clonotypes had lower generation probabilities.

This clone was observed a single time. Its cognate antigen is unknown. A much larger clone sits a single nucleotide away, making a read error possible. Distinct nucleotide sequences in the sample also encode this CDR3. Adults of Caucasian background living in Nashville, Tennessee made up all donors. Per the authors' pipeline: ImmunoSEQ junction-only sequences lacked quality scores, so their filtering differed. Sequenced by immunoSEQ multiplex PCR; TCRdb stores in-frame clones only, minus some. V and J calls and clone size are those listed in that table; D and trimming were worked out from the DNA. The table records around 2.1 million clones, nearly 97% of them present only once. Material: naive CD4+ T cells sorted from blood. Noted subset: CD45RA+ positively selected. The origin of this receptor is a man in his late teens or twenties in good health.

CDR3 sequence reads: CASSPQGYEQYF. The CDR3 DNA sequence: TGTGCCAGCAGTCCGCAGGGCTACGAGCAGTACTTC. J is TRBJ2-7 and V is TRBV27; a weak D match, TRBD1 (5 bases). V was pared by 5 bases and J by 3 bases, with 8 bases between. Per germline, CDR1 MNHEY and CDR2 SMNVEV (reference sequence). The CDR3 totals 12 residues.